This T cell receptor (beta chain) came from a study of PD-L1 blockade in urothelial cancer. Study background: Blood underwent analysis 3 weeks (second dose) and 6 weeks after treatment began.

Libraries were prepared by immunoSEQ multiplex PCR; TCRdb keeps only in-frame clonotypes and omits some of them. The sample includes roughly 56,000 clones, roughly four fifths seen only once; the top ten take roughly 4.5%. The CDR3 length is 14 residues. V trimming: 0 bases; J trimming: 7 bases; junction bases outside the gene matches: 5. Germline lookup yields CDR1 SGHNT and CDR2 YYREEE (reference sequence). The clonotype originates from a man aged 70 or older with urothelial cancer. The V gene is TRBV5-4, the J gene TRBJ2-7, with 9 bases identical to TRBD1. The specimen comprised PBMCs, sampled around atezolizumab (anti-PD-L1) treatment. In DNA form, the CDR3 reads TGTGCCAGCAGCTTGGACAGGGGGCGTAGGGAGCAGTACTTC. It specifies CASSLDRGRREQYF.